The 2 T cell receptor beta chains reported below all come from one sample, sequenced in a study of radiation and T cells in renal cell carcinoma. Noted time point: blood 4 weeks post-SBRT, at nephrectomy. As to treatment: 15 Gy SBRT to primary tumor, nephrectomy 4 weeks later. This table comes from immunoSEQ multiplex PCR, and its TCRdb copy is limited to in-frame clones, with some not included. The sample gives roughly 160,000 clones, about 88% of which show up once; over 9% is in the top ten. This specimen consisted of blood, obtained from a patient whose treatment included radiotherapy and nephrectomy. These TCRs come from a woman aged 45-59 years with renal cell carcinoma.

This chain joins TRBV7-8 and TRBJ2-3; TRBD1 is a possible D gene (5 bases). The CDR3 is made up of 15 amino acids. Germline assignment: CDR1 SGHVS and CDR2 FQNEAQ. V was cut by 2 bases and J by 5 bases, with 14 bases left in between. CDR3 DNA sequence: TGTGCCAGCAGCTTAACAATGCGGCAGGGAGATACGCAGTATTTT. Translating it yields CASSLTMRQGDTQYF.

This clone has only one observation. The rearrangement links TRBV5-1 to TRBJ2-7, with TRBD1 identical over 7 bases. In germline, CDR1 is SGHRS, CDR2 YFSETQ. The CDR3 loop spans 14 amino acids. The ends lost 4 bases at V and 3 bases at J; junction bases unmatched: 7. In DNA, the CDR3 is TGCGCCAGCAGCCCAGACAGGGTCGGCTACGAGCAGTACTTC. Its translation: CASSPDRVGYEQYF. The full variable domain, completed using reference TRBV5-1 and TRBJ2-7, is KAGVTQTPRYLIKTRGQQVTLSCSPISGHRSVSWYQQTPGQGLQFLFEYFSETQRNKGNFPGRFSGRQFSNSRSEMNVSTLELGDSALYLCASSPDRVGYEQYFGPGTRLTVT.